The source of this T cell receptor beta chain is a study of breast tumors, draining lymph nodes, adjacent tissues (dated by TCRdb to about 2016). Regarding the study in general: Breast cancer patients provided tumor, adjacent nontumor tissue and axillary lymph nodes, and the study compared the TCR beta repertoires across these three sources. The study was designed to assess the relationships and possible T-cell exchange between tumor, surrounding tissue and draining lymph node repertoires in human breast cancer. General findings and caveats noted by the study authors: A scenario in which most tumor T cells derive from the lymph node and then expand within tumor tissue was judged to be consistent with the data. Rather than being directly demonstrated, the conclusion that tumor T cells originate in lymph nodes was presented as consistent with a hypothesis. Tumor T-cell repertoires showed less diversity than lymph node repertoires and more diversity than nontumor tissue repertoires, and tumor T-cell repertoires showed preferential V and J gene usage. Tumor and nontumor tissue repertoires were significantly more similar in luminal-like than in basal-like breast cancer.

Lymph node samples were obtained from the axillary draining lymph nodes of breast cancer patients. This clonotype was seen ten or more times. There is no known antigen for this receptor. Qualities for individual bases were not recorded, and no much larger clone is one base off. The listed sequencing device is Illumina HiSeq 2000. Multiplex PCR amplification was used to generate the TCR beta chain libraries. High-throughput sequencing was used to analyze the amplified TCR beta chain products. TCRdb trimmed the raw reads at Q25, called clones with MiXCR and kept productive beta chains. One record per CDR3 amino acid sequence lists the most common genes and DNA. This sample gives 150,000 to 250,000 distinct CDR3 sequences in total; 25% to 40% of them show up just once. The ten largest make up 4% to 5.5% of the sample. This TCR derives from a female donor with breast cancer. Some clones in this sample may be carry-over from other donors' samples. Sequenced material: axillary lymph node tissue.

Read as DNA, the sequence is TGTGCCAGCAGCACCCATGGGGACACCTATGGCTACACCTTC. The translation is CASSTHGDTYGYTF. The chain is encoded by TRBV9 joined to TRBJ1-2, with a tentative D gene TRBD1 over 6 matching bases. Looking up the germline V gene yields CDR1 SGDLS and CDR2 YYNGEE. V gives up 4 bases and J gives up 4 bases, and the segment between their germline ends measures 14 bases. The CDR3 has 14 amino acids, counting the end cysteine and phenylalanine. Kept here is only the CDR3 DNA, which spans 42 bases and is read in frame from base 1.